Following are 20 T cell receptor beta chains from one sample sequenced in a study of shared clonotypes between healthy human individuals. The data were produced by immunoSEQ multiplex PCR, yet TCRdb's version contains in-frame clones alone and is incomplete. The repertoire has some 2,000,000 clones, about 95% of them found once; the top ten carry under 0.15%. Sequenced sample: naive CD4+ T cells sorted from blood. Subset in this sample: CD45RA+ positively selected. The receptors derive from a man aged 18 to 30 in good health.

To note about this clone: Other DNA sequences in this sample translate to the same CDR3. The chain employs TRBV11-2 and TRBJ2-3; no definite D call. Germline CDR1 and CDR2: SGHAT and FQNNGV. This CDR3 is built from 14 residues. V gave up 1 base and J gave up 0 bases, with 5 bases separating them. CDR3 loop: CASSLGLSTDTQYF. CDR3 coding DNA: TGTGCCAGCAGCTTAGGCCTAAGCACAGATACGCAGTATTTT.

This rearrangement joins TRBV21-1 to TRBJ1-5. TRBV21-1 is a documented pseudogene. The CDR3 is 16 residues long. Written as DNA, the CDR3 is TGTGCCAGCGTAATCGCCTTGGGGGGCTCCCCTTTGCCCCAGCATTTT. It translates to CASVIALGGSPLPQHF.

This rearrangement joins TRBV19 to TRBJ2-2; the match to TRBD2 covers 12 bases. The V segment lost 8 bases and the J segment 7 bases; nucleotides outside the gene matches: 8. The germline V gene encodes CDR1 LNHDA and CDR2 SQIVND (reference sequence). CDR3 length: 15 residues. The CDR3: CASLRLAGVNGELFF. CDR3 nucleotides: TGTGCCAGTCTAAGACTAGCGGGAGTTAACGGGGAGCTGTTTTTT.

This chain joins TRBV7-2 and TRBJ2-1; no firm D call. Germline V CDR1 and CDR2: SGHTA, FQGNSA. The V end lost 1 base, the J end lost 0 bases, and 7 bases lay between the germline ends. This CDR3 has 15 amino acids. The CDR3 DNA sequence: TGTGCCAGCAGCTTAGGCCGTCCCTCCTACAATGAGCAGTTCTTC. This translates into CASSLGRPSYNEQFF.

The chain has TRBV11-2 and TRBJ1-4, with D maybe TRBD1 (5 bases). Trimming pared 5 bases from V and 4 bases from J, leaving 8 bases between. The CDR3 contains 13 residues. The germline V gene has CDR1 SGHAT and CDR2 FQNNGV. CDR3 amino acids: CASSDSLNEKLFF. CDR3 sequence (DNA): TGTGCCAGCAGCGACAGCCTTAATGAAAAACTGTTTTTT.

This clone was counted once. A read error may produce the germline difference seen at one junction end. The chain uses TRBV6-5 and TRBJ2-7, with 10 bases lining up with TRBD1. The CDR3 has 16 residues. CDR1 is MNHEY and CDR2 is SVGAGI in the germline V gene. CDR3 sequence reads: CASSYSVPGQGPKWSF. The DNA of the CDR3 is TGTGCCAGCAGTTACTCTGTCCCGGGACAGGGGCCGAAGTGGTCCTTC.

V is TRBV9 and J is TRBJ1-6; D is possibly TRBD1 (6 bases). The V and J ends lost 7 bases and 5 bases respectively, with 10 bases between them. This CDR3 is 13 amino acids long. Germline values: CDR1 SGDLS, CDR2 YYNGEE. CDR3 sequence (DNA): TGTGCCAGCTCCAGGGGAGATAATTCACCCCTCCACTTT. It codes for CASSRGDNSPLHF.

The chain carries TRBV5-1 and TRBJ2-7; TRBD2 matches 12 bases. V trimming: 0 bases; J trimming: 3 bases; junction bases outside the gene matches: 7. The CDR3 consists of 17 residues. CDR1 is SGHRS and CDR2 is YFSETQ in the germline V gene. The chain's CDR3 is CASSLASGGALVYEQYF. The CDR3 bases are TGCGCCAGCAGCTTGGCTAGCGGGGGGGCCTTAGTCTACGAGCAGTACTTC.

CDR3: CASSYKGGTYEQYF. DNA for the CDR3: TGTGCCAGCAGTTACAAGGGAGGGACCTACGAGCAGTACTTC. V and J are TRBV6-5 and TRBJ2-7; 7 bases are shared with TRBD2. From germline, CDR1 is MNHEY and CDR2 SVGAGI. The CDR3 is 14 amino acids. Trimming took 2 bases from V and 2 from J; bases not matched to a gene: 3.

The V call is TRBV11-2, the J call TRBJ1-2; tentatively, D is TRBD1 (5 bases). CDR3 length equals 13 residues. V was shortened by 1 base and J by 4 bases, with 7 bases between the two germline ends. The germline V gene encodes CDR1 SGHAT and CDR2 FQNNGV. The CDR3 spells CASSLVGTYGYTF. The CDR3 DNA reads TGTGCCAGCAGCTTAGTAGGGACCTATGGCTACACCTTC. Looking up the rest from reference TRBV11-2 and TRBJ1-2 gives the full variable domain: EAGVAQSPRYKIIEKRQSVAFWCNPISGHATLYWYQQILGQGPKLLIQFQNNGVVDDSQLPKDRFSAERLKGVDSTLKIQPAKLEDSAVYLCASSLVGTYGYTFGSGTRLTVV.

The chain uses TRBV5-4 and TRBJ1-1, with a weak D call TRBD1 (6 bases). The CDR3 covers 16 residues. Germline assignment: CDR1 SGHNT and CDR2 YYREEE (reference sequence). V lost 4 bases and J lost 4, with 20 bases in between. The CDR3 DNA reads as TGTGCCAGCAGCCAACTTCGTTTCGGGGGCCCCACTGAAGCTTTCTTT. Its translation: CASSQLRFGGPTEAFF.

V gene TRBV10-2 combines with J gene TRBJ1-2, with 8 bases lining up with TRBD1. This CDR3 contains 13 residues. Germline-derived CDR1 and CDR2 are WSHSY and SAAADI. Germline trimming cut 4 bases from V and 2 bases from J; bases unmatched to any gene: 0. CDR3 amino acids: CASSGQGNYGYTF. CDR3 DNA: TGCGCCAGCAGTGGACAGGGGAACTATGGCTACACCTTC.

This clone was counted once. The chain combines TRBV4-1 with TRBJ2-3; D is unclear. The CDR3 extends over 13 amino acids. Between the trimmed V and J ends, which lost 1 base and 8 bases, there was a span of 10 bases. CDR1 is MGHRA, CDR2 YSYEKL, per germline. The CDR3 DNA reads TGCGCCAGCAGCCAAGTCCCCGTGGGTACGCAGTATTTT. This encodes CASSQVPVGTQYF.

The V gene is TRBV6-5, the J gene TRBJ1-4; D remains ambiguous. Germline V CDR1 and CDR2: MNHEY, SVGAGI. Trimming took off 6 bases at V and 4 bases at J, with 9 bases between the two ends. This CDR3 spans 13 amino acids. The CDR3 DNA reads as TGTGCCAGCAGGCGGACCCGTAATGAAAAACTGTTTTTT. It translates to CASRRTRNEKLFF.

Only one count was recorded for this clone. The CDR3 sequence: CASTFVPMGETQYF. In DNA form, the CDR3 reads TGTGCCAGCACCTTCGTCCCAATGGGGGAGACCCAGTACTTC. J is TRBJ2-5 and V is TRBV2; D unclear. The CDR3 has 14 amino acids. Trimming took off 7 bases at V and 5 bases at J, with 17 bases between the two ends. Germline values: CDR1 SNHLY, CDR2 FYNNEI.

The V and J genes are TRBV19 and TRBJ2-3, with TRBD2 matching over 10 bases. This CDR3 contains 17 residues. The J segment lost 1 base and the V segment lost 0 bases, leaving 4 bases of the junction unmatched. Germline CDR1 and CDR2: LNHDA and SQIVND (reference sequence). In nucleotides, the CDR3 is TGTGCCAGTAGTATAGATCTTGGGACTAGCGGCACAGATACGCAGTATTTT. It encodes CASSIDLGTSGTDTQYF. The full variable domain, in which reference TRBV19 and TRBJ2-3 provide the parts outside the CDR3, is DGGITQSPKYLFRKEGQNVTLSCEQNLNHDAMYWYRQDPGQGLRLIYYSQIVNDFQKGDIAEGYSVSREKKESFPLTVTSAQKNPTAFYLCASSIDLGTSGTDTQYFGPGTRLTVL.

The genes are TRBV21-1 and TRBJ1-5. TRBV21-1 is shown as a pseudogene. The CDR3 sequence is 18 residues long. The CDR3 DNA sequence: TGTGCCAGCAGCACGGGACCGAAGGCCGGGGAGGGCAATCAGCCCCAGCATTTT. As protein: CASSTGPKAGEGNQPQHF.

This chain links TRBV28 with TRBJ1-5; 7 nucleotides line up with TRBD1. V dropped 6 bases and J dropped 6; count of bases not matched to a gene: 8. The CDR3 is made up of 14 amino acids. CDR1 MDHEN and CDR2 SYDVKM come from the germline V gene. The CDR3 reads CASSPDRAGQPQHF. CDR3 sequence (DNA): TGTGCCAGCAGCCCCGACAGGGCGGGTCAGCCCCAGCATTTT.

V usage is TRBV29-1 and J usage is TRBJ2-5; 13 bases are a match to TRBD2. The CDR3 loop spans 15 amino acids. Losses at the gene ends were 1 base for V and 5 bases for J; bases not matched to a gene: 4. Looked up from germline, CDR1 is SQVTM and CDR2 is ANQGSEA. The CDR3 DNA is TGCAGCGTTGAAGGGACTAGCGGGGGTTTGGAGACCCAGTACTTC. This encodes CSVEGTSGGLETQYF. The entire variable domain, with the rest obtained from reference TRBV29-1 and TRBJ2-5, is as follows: SAVISQKPSRDICQRGTSLTIQCQVDSQVTMMFWYRQQPGQSLTLIATANQGSEATYESGFVIDKFPISRPNLTFSTLTVSNMSPEDSSIYLCSVEGTSGGLETQYFGPGTRLLVL.

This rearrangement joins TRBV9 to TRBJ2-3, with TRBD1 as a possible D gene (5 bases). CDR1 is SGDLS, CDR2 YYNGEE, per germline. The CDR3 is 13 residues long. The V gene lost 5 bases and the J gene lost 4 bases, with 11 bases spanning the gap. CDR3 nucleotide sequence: TGTGCCAGCAGACCCTCAGGGTCAGATACGCAGTATTTT. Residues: CASRPSGSDTQYF.